Listed below are T cell receptor beta chains from one sample, sequenced in a study of blood T cell repertoires in COVID-19. The data were produced by immunoSEQ multiplex PCR, yet TCRdb's version contains in-frame clones alone and is incomplete. Among a few hundred thousand clones listed, about nine tenths were seen once. Sequenced: peripheral blood. These receptors were collected from a woman aged 50 to 65 with acute or convalescent COVID-19. The CDR3 runs from the conserved cysteine through the conserved F or W. The order of the fields is CDR3 DNA, CDR3 protein, J gene, clone size, D gene, V gene. The D gene is left open where the match is weak. Size is stated for part of the rows, as once, few or many counts, or as a class when the clone is expanded.

TGTGCCTGGAGCCTCGGACAGCTCTATGGCTACACCTTC,CAWSLGQLYGYTF,TRBJ1-2,-,-,TRBV30
TGTGCCAGCAGTCCGGGGGTGACTAGCACAATCTACGAGCAGTACTTC,CASSPGVTSTIYEQYF,TRBJ2-7,-,TRBD2,TRBV28
TGTGCCAGCAGGACTACCGGGACAGGGTCCTACGAGCAGTACTTC,CASRTTGTGSYEQYF,TRBJ2-7,-,TRBD1,TRBV6-5
TGCGCCAGCAGTCGACTAGCGGGGGGCGTCCACGAGCAGTACTTC,CASSRLAGGVHEQYF,TRBJ2-7,-,TRBD2,TRBV4-1
TGTGCCAGTAGTACCCCGCCGGCGGGAGGAGATACGCAGTATTTT,CASSTPPAGGDTQYF,TRBJ2-3,-,TRBD2,TRBV19
TGTGCCAGCAGTGCTGCGGAGGGGGCGGGGGCCAACGTCCTGACTTTC,CASSAAEGAGANVLTF,TRBJ2-6,-,-,TRBV6-1
TGTGCTAGTGGCTTCCTCACAGGGGTCAATGAGCAGTTCTTC,CASGFLTGVNEQFF,TRBJ2-1,-,TRBD1,TRBV12-5
TGTGCCAGCAGCTCTTTAGGGGGATCCTACAATGAGCAGTTCTTC,CASSSLGGSYNEQFF,TRBJ2-1,-,-,TRBV6-5
TGCGCCAGTACCGGACAGGCCAGCACAGATACGCAGTATTTT,CASTGQASTDTQYF,TRBJ2-3,-,TRBD1,TRBV5-1
TGTGCCAGCGGAATGCCGGGACAGTTCTACGAGCAGTACTTC,CASGMPGQFYEQYF,TRBJ2-7,-,TRBD1,TRBV6-5
TGTGCCAGTAGCCTCTTCGGGGGGGCCAAGGCTAATGAAAAACTGTTTTTT,CASSLFGGAKANEKLFF,TRBJ1-4,-,-,TRBV19
TGTGCCAGCAGCTTGGGAGGGCGCGCCACTGAAGCTTTCTTT,CASSLGGRATEAFF,TRBJ1-1,-,-,TRBV5-4
TGTGCCAGCTCGTACCTCGGGAACACTGAAGCTTTCTTT,CASSYLGNTEAFF,TRBJ1-1,-,-,TRBV18
TGTGCCAGCAGCCCGCTTGGCGGGAATGGCTACACCTTC,CASSPLGGNGYTF,TRBJ1-2,once,-,TRBV5-4